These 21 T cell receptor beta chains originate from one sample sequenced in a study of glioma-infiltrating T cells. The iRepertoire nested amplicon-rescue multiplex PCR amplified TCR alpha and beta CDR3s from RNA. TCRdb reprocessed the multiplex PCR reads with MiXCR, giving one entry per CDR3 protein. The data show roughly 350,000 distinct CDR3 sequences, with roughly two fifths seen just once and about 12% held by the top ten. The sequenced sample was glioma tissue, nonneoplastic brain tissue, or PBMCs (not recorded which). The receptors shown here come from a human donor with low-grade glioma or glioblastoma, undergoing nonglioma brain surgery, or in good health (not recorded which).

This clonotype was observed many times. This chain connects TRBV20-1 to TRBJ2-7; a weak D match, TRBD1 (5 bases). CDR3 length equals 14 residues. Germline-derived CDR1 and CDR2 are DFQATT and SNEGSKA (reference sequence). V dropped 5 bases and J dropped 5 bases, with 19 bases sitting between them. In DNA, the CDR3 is TGCAGTGCTTTGGACACTCGGATCACCAACGAGCAGTACTTC. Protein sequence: CSALDTRITNEQYF.

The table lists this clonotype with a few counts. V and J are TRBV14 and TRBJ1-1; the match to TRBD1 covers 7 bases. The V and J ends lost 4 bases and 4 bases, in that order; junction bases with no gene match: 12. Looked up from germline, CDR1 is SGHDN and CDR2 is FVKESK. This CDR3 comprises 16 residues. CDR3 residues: CASSLEVTGAVTEAFF. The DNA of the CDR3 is TGTGCCAGCAGCCTAGAGGTCACAGGGGCGGTCACTGAAGCTTTCTTT.

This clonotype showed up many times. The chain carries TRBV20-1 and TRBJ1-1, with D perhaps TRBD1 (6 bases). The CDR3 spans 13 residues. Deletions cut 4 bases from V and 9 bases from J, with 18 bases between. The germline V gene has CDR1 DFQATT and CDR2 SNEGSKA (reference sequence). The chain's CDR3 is CSAKRTAHQQAFF. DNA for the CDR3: TGCAGTGCTAAGAGGACAGCTCATCAACAAGCTTTCTTT.

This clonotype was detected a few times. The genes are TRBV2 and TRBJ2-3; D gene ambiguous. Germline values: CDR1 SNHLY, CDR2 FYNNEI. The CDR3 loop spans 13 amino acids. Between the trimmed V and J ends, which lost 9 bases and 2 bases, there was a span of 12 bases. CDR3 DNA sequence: TGTGCCAGTAGTTTTGACTTCACAGATACGCAGTATTTT. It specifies CASSFDFTDTQYF.

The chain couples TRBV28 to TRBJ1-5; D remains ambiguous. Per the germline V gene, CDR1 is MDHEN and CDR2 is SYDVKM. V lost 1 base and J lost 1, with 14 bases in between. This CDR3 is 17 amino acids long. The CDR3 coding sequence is TGTGCCAGCAGTTTATTGGGGAACGGGCAGAGCAATCAGCCCCAGCATTTT. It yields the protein CASSLLGNGQSNQPQHF.

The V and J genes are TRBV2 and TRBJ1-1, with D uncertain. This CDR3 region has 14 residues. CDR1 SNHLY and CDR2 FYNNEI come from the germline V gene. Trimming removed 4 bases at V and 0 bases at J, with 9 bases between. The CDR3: CASSAARMNTEAFF. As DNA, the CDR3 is TGTGCCAGCAGTGCGGCCAGGATGAACACTGAAGCTTTCTTT. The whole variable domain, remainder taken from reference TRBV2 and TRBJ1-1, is EPEVTQTPSHQVTQMGQEVILRCVPISNHLYFYWYRQILGQKVEFLVSFYNNEISEKSEIFDDQFSVERPDGSNFTLKIRSTKLEDSAMYFCASSAARMNTEAFFGQGTRLTVV.

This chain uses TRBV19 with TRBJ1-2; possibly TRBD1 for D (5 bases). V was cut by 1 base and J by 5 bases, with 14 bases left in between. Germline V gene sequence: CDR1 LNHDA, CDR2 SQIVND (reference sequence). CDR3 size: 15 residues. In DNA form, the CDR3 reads TGTGCCAGTAGTATAGTTCAGGGCGCGCCGTATGGCTACACCTTC. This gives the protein CASSIVQGAPYGYTF.

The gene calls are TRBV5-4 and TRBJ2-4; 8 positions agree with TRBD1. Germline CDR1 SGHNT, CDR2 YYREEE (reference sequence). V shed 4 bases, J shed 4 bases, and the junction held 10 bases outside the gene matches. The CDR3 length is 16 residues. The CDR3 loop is CASSTDPGQEKNIQYF. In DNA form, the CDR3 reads TGTGCCAGCAGCACAGACCCGGGACAGGAGAAAAACATTCAGTACTTC. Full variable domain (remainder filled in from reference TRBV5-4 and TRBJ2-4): ETGVTQSPTHLIKTRGQQVTLRCSSQSGHNTVSWYQQALGQGPQFIFQYYREEENGRGNFPPRFSGLQFPNYSSELNVNALELDDSALYLCASSTDPGQEKNIQYFGAGTRLSVL.

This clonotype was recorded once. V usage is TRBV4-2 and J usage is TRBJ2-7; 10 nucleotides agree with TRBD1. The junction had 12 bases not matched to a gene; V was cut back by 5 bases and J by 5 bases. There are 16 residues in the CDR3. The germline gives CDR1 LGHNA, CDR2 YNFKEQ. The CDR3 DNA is TGTGCCAGCAGCTTGAGGAAGGGACAGGGGACCAACGAGCAGTACTTC. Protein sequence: CASSLRKGQGTNEQYF.

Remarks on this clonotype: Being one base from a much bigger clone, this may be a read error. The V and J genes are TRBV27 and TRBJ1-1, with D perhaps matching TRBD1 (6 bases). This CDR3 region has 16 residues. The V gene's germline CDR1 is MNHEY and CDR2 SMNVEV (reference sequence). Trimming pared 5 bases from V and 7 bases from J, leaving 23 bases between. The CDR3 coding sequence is TGTGCCAGCAGTGTAGTGGGCACACAGGGCCCCAGTGAAGCTTTCTTT. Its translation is CASSVVGTQGPSEAFF.

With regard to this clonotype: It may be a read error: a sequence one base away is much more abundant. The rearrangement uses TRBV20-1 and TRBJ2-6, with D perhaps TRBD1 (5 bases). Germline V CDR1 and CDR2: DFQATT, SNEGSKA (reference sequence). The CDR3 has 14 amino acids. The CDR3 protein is CSAGRLSGANALTF. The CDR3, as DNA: TGCAGTGCCGGACGCCTCTCTGGGGCCAACGCCCTGACTTTC.

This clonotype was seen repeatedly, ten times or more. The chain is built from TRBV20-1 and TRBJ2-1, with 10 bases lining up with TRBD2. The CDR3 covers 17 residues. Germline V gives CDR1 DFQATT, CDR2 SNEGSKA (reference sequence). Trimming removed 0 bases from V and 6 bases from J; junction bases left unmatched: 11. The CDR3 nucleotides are TGCAGTGCTAGAGACCATACTAGAGCGGGAGGGCCCAATGAGCAGTTCTTC. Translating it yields CSARDHTRAGGPNEQFF.

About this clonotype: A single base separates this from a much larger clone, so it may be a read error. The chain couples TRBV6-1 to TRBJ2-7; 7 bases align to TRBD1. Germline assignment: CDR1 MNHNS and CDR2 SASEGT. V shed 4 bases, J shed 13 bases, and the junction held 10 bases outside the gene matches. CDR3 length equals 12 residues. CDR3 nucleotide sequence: TGTGCCAGCAGTGCCCCGGGACAGCCTCATTACTTC. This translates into CASSAPGQPHYF.

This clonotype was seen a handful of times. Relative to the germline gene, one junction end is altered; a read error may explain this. The CDR3 nucleotides are TGTGCCAGCAGTCCCCTTCAGGGGCTGGGTGGTGAAAGACTGTTTTTT. This gives the protein CASSPLQGLGGERLFF. The rearrangement links TRBV28 to TRBJ1-4, with D perhaps matching TRBD1 (6 bases). Germline V gene lookup returns CDR1 MDHEN and CDR2 SYDVKM. The CDR3 is made up of 16 amino acids.

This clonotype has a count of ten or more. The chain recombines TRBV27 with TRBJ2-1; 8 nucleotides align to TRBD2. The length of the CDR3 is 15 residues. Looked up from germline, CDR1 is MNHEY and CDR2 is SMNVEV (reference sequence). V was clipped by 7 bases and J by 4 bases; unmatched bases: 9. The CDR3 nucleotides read TGTGCCAGCACCTTAACTAGCGGTCCTTACAATGAGCAGTTCTTC. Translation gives CASTLTSGPYNEQFF.

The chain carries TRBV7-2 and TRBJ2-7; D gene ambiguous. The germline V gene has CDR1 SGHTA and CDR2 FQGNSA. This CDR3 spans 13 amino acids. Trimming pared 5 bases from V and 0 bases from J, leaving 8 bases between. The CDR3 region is CASSRTPSYEQYF. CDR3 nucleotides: TGTGCCAGCAGCCGCACCCCCTCCTACGAGCAGTACTTC.

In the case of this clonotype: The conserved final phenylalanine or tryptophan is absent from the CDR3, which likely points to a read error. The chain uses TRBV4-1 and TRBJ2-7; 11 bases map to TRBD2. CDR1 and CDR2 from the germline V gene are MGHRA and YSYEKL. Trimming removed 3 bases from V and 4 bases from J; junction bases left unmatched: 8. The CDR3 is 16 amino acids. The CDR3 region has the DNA TGCGCCAGCAGCCACCTGGGGACTAGCGGAATTTACGAGCAGTACTCC. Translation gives CASSHLGTSGIYEQYS.

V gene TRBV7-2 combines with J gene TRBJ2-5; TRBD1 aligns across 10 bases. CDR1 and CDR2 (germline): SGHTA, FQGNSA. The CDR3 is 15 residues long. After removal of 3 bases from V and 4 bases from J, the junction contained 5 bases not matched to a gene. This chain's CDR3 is CASSLLGQGVETQYF. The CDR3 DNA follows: TGTGCCAGCAGCTTGCTTGGACAGGGGGTAGAGACCCAGTACTTC.

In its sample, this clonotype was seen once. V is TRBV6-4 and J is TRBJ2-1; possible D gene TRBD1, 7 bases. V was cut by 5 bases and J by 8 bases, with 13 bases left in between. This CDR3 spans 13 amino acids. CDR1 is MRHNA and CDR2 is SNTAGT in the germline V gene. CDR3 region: CASSPQGGHEQFF. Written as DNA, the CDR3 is TGTGCCAGCAGTCCTCAGGGGGGACATGAGCAGTTCTTC.

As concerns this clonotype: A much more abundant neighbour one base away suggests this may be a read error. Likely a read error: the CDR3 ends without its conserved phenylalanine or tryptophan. CDR3: CASSPRSLATYEQYL. CDR3 DNA: TGTGCCAGCAGTCCCAGAAGTCTAGCGACCTACGAGCAGTACCTC. This rearrangement joins TRBV27 to TRBJ2-7; D possibly corresponds to TRBD2 (6 bases). CDR3 length equals 15 residues. The germline V gene encodes CDR1 MNHEY and CDR2 SMNVEV (reference sequence). With 5 bases removed from V and 2 bases from J, the gap between germline ends came to 16 bases.

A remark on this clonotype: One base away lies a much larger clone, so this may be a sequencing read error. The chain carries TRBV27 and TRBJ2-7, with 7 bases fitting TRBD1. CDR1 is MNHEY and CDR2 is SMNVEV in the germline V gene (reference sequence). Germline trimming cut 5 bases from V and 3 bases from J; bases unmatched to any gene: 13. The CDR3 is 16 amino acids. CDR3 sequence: CASSLDPTTGRYEQYF. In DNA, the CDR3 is TGTGCCAGCAGTCTAGACCCCACGACAGGGCGCTACGAGCAGTACTTC.